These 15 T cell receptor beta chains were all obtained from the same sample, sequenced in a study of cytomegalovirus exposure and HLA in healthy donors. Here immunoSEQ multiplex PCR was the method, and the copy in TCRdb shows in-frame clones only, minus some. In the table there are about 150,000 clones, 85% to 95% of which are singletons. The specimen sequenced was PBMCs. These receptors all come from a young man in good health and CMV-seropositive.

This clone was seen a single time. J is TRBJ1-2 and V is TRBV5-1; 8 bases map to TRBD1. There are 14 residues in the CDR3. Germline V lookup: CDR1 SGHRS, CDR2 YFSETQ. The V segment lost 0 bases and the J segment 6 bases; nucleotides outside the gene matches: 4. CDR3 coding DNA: TGCGCCAGCAGCTTGGCCGCAGGGGGCAATGGCTACACCTTC. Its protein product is CASSLAAGGNGYTF.

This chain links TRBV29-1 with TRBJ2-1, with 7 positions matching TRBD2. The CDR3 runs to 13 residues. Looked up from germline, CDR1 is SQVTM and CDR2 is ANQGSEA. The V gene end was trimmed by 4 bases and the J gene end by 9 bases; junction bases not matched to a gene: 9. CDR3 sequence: CSVVQAGPPEQFF. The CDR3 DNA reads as TGCAGCGTTGTGCAAGCGGGGCCCCCTGAGCAGTTCTTC.

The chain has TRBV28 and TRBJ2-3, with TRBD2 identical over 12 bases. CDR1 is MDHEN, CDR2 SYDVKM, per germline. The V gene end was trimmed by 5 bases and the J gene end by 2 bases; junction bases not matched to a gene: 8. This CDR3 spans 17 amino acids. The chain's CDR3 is CASSAPGLAGHTDTQYF. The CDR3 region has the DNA TGTGCCAGCAGTGCCCCGGGACTAGCGGGCCACACAGATACGCAGTATTTT. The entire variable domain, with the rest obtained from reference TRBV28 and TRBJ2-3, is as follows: DVKVTQSSRYLVKRTGEKVFLECVQDMDHENMFWYRQDPGLGLRLIYFSYDVKMKEKGDIPEGYSVSREKKERFSLILESASTNQTSMYLCASSAPGLAGHTDTQYFGPGTRLTVL.

CDR3 bases: TGTGCCAGCAGCCATCCAGAGGGGGTTAACACTGAAGCTTTCTTT. It is translated as CASSHPEGVNTEAFF. The genes are TRBV21-1 and TRBJ1-1; TRBD1, the table's D call, lacks a check against the DNA. TRBV21-1 is classified as a pseudogene. The CDR3 length is 15 residues.

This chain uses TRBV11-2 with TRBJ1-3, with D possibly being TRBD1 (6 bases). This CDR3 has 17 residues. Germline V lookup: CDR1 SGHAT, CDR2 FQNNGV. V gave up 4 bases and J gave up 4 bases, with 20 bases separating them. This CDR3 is CASSSQTRTAPGNTIYF. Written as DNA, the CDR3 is TGTGCCAGCAGCTCCCAAACCCGGACAGCTCCCGGAAACACCATATATTTT.

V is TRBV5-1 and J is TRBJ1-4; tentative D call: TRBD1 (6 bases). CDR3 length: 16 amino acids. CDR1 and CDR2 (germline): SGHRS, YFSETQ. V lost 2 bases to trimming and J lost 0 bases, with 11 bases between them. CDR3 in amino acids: CASSLGQTATNEKLFF. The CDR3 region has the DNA TGCGCCAGCAGCTTAGGACAGACTGCAACTAATGAAAAACTGTTTTTT. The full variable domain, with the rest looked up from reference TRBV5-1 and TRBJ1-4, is KAGVTQTPRYLIKTRGQQVTLSCSPISGHRSVSWYQQTPGQGLQFLFEYFSETQRNKGNFPGRFSGRQFSNSRSEMNVSTLELGDSALYLCASSLGQTATNEKLFFGSGTQLSVL.

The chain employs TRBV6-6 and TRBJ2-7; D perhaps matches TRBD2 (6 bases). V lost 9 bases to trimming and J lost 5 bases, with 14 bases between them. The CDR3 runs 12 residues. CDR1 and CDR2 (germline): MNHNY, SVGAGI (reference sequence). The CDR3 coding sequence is TGTGCCAGTAGGCTAGCGAACCACGAGCAGTACTTC. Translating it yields CASRLANHEQYF.

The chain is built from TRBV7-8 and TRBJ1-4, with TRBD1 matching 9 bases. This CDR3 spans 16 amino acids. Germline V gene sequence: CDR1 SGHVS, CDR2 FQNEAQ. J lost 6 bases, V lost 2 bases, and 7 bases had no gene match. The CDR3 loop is CASSLRQGVGDEKLFF. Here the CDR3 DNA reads TGTGCCAGCAGCTTAAGACAGGGGGTGGGTGATGAAAAACTGTTTTTT. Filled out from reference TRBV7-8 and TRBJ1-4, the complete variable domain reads GAGVSQSPRYKVAKRGQDVALRCDPISGHVSLFWYQQALGQGPEFLTYFQNEAQLDKSGLPSDRFFAERPEGSVSTLKIQRTQQEDSAVYLCASSLRQGVGDEKLFFGSGTQLSVL.

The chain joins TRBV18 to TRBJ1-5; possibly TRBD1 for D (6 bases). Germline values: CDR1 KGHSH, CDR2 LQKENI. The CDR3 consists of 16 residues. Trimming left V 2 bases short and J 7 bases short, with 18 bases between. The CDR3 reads CASSPGGEMGRQPQHF. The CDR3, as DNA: TGTGCCAGCTCACCAGGGGGCGAGATGGGGCGACAGCCCCAGCATTTT.

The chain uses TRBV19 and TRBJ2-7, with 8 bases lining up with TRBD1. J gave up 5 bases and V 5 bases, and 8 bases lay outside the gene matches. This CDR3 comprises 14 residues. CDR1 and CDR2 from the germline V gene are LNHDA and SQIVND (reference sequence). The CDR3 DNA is TGTGCCAGTAGTTCGCGGGACAGGATTCACGAGCAGTACTTC. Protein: CASSSRDRIHEQYF. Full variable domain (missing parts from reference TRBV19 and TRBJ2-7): DGGITQSPKYLFRKEGQNVTLSCEQNLNHDAMYWYRQDPGQGLRLIYYSQIVNDFQKGDIAEGYSVSREKKESFPLTVTSAQKNPTAFYLCASSSRDRIHEQYFGPGTRLTVT.

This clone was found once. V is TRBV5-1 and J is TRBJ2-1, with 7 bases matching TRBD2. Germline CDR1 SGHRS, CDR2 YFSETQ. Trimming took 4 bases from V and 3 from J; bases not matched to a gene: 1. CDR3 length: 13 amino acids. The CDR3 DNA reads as TGCGCCAGCAGCGGGAGGGGCTACAATGAGCAGTTCTTC. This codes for CASSGRGYNEQFF.

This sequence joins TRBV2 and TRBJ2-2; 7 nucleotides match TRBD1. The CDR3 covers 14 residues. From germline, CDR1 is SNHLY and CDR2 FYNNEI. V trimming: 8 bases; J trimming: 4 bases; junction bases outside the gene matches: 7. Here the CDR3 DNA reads TGTGCCAGCCTCCGGGACAGCATCACCGGGGAGCTGTTTTTT. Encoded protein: CASLRDSITGELFF.

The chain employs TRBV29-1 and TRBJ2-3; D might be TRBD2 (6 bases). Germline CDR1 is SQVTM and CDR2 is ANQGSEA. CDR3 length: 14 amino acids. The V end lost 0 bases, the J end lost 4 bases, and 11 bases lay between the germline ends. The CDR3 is CSVEDTGSPDTQYF. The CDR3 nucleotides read TGCAGCGTTGAAGACACCGGGAGCCCAGATACGCAGTATTTT.

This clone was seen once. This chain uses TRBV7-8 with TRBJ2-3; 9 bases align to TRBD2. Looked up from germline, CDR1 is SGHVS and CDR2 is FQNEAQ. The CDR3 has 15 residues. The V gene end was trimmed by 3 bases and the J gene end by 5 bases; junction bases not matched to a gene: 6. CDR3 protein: CASSLGGRAGDTQYF. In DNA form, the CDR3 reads TGTGCCAGCAGCTTGGGCGGGAGGGCCGGAGATACGCAGTATTTT.

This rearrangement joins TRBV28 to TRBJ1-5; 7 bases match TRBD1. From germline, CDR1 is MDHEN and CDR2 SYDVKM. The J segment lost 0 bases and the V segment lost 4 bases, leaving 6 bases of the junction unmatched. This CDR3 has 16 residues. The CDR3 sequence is CASSSYGTASNQPQHF. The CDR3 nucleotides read TGTGCCAGCAGTTCATACGGGACAGCTAGCAATCAGCCCCAGCATTTT.